The source of this T cell receptor beta chain is a study of glioma-infiltrating T cells after dendritic cell vaccination. Looking at the study overall: Between the early 2000s and the early 2010s, patients got autologous tumor lysate-pulsed dendritic cell vaccines. Patients received three intradermal dendritic cell vaccine injections at biweekly intervals.

TCRB CDR3 was amplified from 2 ug genomic DNA or less. Only in-frame clones appear in the TCRdb table, and some are missing; sequencing was by immunoSEQ multiplex PCR. The table records over 80,000 clones, 75% to 85% of them present only once. Sample time point: after dendritic cell vaccination, including at tumor progression/relapse. The germline V and J ends were trimmed by 3 bases and 4 bases, with 13 bases remaining between them. The CDR3 contains 14 residues. Per the germline V gene, CDR1 is MNHNS and CDR2 is SASEGT. The clonotype comes from a human donor with glioblastoma. The sample was blood, taken after dendritic cell vaccination. This chain uses TRBV6-1 with TRBJ2-7; tentatively, D is TRBD1 (6 bases). The CDR3 spells CASSDNRVKYEQYV. CDR3 sequence (DNA): TGTGCCAGCAGTGACAACAGGGTGAAATACGAGCAGTACGTC.